The rows below give T cell receptor beta chains drawn from one sample of a study of response to subunit inactivated influenza vaccine. Via MiXCR, TCRdb re-called the RT-PCR reads, giving one row per CDR3 protein. The data show fewer than 650,000 distinct CDR3 sequences, 10% to 15% seen once. This specimen was PBMCs from blood, taken 45 days after vaccination. The receptor set was obtained from a man in his fifties or sixties who received an inactivated influenza vaccine. The CDR3 runs from the conserved cysteine through the conserved F or W. The order of the fields is V gene, CDR3 length, clone size, J gene, D gene, CDR3 protein, CDR3 DNA. D genes are given only for firm matches. The size of a clone is reported for some rows only, either as once, few or many, or as a class for expanded clones.

TRBV9,15,few,TRBJ1-2,TRBD1,CASSATGTERVGYTF,TGTGCCAGCAGCGCCACCGGGACAGAGAGGGTTGGCTACACCTTC
TRBV12-3/TRBV12-4,13,many,TRBJ2-7,-,CASSHHTAYEQYF,TGTGCCAGCAGTCACCACACTGCATACGAGCAGTACTTC
TRBV6-6,13,few,TRBJ2-5,-,CASSKGTGGTQYF,TGTGCCAGCAGCAAAGGGACGGGCGGGACCCAGTACTTC
TRBV5-8,12,few,TRBJ2-3,-,CASRSGVDTQYF,TGTGCCAGCAGGAGCGGTGTAGATACGCAGTATTTT
TRBV12-3/TRBV12-4,14,many,TRBJ2-7,-,CASSLAGGGYEQYF,TGTGCCAGCAGTTTAGCGGGAGGGGGCTACGAGCAGTACTTC
TRBV5-1,15,-,TRBJ2-1,TRBD2,CASSLGGLASGEQFF,TGCGCCAGCAGCTTGGGGGGACTAGCGTCGGGTGAGCAGTTCTTC
TRBV6-1,14,many,TRBJ2-3,-,CASSPGSSTDTQYF,TGTGCCAGCAGTCCGGGATCTAGCACAGATACGCAGTATTTT
TRBV5-6,18,few,TRBJ2-1,-,CASSLGLDRGSSYNEQFF,TGTGCCAGCAGCCTGGGGCTTGATCGGGGATCCTCCTACAATGAGCAGTTCTTC
TRBV10-3,13,few,TRBJ1-4,TRBD1,CASQTGAGEKLFF,TGTGCCAGCCAGACAGGGGCGGGCGAAAAACTGTTTTTT
TRBV20-1,14,-,TRBJ2-7,TRBD2,CSASPGTTDYEQYF,TGCAGTGCTTCTCCCGGGACTACGGACTACGAGCAGTACTTC
TRBV12-3/TRBV12-4,13,many,TRBJ1-5,-,CASSLNSNQPQHF,TGTGCCAGCAGCTTAAATAGCAATCAGCCCCAGCATTTT
TRBV7-3,15,few,TRBJ2-1,TRBD2,CASSLTSGSHNEQFF,TGTGCCAGCAGCTTAACTAGCGGGAGTCACAATGAGCAGTTCTTC
TRBV7-2,14,many,TRBJ1-1,-,CASTLSNMNTEAFF,TGTGCCAGCACCCTCAGTAATATGAACACTGAAGCTTTCTTT
TRBV12-3/TRBV12-4,13,-,TRBJ2-5,-,CASSFQGQETQYF,TGTGCCAGCAGTTTCCAGGGCCAAGAGACCCAGTACTTC
TRBV27,15,few,TRBJ1-5,-,CASRVHGTGNQPQHF,TGTGCCAGCAGGGTTCATGGGACTGGTAATCAGCCCCAGCATTTT
TRBV29-1,15,-,TRBJ2-3,-,CSVNLGLALADTQYF,TGCAGCGTTAACCTTGGGCTAGCCTTAGCAGATACGCAGTATTTT
TRBV7-2,13,many,TRBJ2-7,-,CASSPSILYEQYF,TGTGCCAGCAGCCCCTCAATATTATACGAGCAGTACTTC
TRBV7-2,14,many,TRBJ1-1,TRBD1,CASSTNRGSTEAFF,TGTGCCAGCAGCACAAACAGGGGATCAACTGAAGCTTTCTTT
TRBV11-1,17,-,TRBJ2-7,-,CASSLPTSAGASYEQYF,TGTGCCAGCAGCCTCCCTACTAGCGCGGGGGCCTCCTACGAGCAGTACTTC
TRBV6-2/TRBV6-3,12,-,TRBJ2-1,-,CASSYSPGVQFF,TGTGCCAGCAGTTACTCCCCAGGGGTTCAGTTCTTC
TRBV20-1,14,few,TRBJ2-5,-,CSASRGQSFETQYF,TGCAGTGCTAGTAGAGGGCAGAGTTTTGAGACCCAGTACTTC
TRBV19,14,-,TRBJ1-5,-,CASSHGEINQPQHF,TGTGCCAGTAGCCATGGGGAGATCAATCAGCCCCAGCATTTT
TRBV13,14,-,TRBJ2-7,-,CAGSRPGQPYEQYF,TGTGCCGGCAGCCGACCGGGACAACCCTACGAGCAGTACTTC
TRBV7-2,15,-,TRBJ2-3,TRBD2,CASSFRGGSPDTQYF,TGTGCCAGCAGCTTCCGCGGGGGGTCCCCAGATACGCAGTATTTT
TRBV6-1,15,-,TRBJ2-2,TRBD1,CASNPTGANTGELFF,TGTGCCAGCAACCCGACAGGGGCGAACACCGGGGAGCTGTTTTTT
TRBV6-1,15,few,TRBJ2-7,-,CASTKSPRPIYEQYF,TGTGCCAGCACCAAATCTCCTAGGCCGATCTACGAGCAGTACTTC
TRBV5-1,14,-,TRBJ2-1,-,CASSSGGRSNEQFF,TGCGCCAGCAGCTCAGGCGGGCGATCCAATGAGCAGTTCTTC
TRBV27,15,-,TRBJ2-1,TRBD2,CASSSGTSGHNEQFF,TGTGCCAGCAGTTCCGGGACTAGCGGGCACAATGAGCAGTTCTTC
TRBV10-3,17,few,TRBJ1-6,TRBD1,CAISPGQGARNNSPLHF,TGTGCCATCAGCCCGGGACAGGGGGCGAGGAACAATTCACCCCTCCACTTT
TRBV4-3,17,few,TRBJ2-3,TRBD2,CASSQVHKRERGDTQYF,TGCGCCAGCAGCCAAGTCCACAAGCGGGAGCGGGGAGATACGCAGTATTTT
TRBV4-3,17,few,TRBJ2-3,-,CASSQVMAIADTDTQYF,TGCGCCAGCAGCCAAGTAATGGCAATAGCGGACACAGATACGCAGTATTTT
TRBV15,12,few,TRBJ1-5,-,CATSKGNQPQHF,TGTGCCACCAGCAAAGGCAATCAACCCCAGCATTTT